The 22 T cell receptor beta chains below come from one sample, sequenced in a study of control samples from healthy donors and cancer patients. The protocol was immunoSEQ multiplex PCR, while the TCRdb copy is restricted to in-frame clones and leaves out a portion. The sample records 110,000 or so clones, approximately 84% being singletons. Sequencing was done on a sample of blood. The receptors come from a man between 18 and 29 years old in good health.

The chain links TRBV24-1 to TRBJ2-3; D is undetermined. The V and J ends lost 6 bases and 2 bases respectively, with 8 bases between them. Per germline, CDR1 KGHDR and CDR2 SFDVKD. This CDR3 is 13 amino acids long. CDR3 nucleotide sequence: TGTGCCACCAGTACAGCCTACACAGATACGCAGTATTTT. Translation: CATSTAYTDTQYF.

This clone showed up just a few times. V is TRBV3-1 (or the pseudogene TRBV3-2) and J is TRBJ1-4; a weak D match, TRBD1 (6 bases). From germline, CDR1 is LGHDT and CDR2 YNNKEL (reference sequence). V was clipped by 4 bases and J by 5 bases, with 17 bases between them. CDR3 length: 16 residues. This CDR3 reads CASSPSGGARNEKLFF. The CDR3 nucleotides are TGTGCCAGCAGCCCGTCCGGGGGGGCCAGAAATGAAAAACTGTTTTTT.

This chain links TRBV3-1 (or the pseudogene TRBV3-2) with TRBJ1-1, with D possibly TRBD1 on 6 matching bases. Deletions cut 5 bases from V and 5 bases from J, with 18 bases between. The germline gives CDR1 LGHDT, CDR2 YNNKEL (reference sequence). The CDR3 extends over 15 amino acids. The CDR3 coding sequence is TGTGCCAGCAGCGGCCGGGACAAACCCAGGACTGAAGCTTTCTTT. Encoded protein: CASSGRDKPRTEAFF.

V usage is TRBV7-8 and J usage is TRBJ1-4, with D perhaps TRBD1 (5 bases). The CDR3 spans 16 residues. Germline V lookup: CDR1 SGHVS, CDR2 FQNEAQ. V was clipped by 3 bases and J by 4 bases, with 15 bases between them. Here the CDR3 reads CASSLGQIFFNEKLFF. The CDR3 bases are TGTGCCAGCAGCTTGGGGCAGATTTTTTTTAATGAAAAACTGTTTTTT.

The chain couples TRBV5-5 to TRBJ2-6; no clear D. Trimming removed 0 bases from V and 0 bases from J, with 10 bases in between. CDR1 and CDR2 (germline): SGHKS, YYEKEE (reference sequence). This CDR3 has 17 residues. The CDR3 is CASSLGGSTSGANVLTF. In DNA form, the CDR3 reads TGTGCCAGCAGCTTGGGAGGATCTACCTCTGGGGCCAACGTCCTGACTTTC.

The gene calls are TRBV3-1 (or the pseudogene TRBV3-2) and TRBJ2-3; the D is unclear. The germline V gene has CDR1 LGHDT and CDR2 YNNKEL (reference sequence). Trimming pared 4 bases from V and 12 bases from J, leaving 17 bases between. The CDR3 is 13 residues long. In DNA form, the CDR3 reads TGTGCCAGCAGCCGGTCGGGTCTCAGCGACCAGTATTTT. This translates into CASSRSGLSDQYF.

This clone has more than one count but fewer than ten. The rearrangement uses TRBV10-3 and TRBJ1-3, with TRBD1 as a possible D gene (6 bases). Germline V gives CDR1 ENHRY, CDR2 SYGVKD. The V end lost 6 bases, the J end lost 4 bases, and 13 bases lay between the germline ends. The CDR3 runs to 14 residues. The CDR3 reads CAISQTGLGNTIYF. The CDR3, as DNA: TGTGCCATCAGCCAAACAGGGCTAGGAAACACCATATATTTT.

V gene TRBV7-2 combines with J gene TRBJ2-7; 9 nucleotides align to TRBD2. CDR3 length: 14 residues. Germline V gene lookup returns CDR1 SGHTA and CDR2 FQGNSA. The V segment lost 5 bases and the J segment 0 bases; nucleotides outside the gene matches: 2. The CDR3 DNA reads TGTGCCAGCAGCCTTAGCGGGGGCTCCTACGAGCAGTACGTC. Translation: CASSLSGGSYEQYV.

V gene TRBV6-2 or TRBV6-3 combines with J gene TRBJ2-4; TRBD2 matches 13 bases. Per germline, CDR1 MNHEY and CDR2 SVGEGT. This CDR3 has 17 amino acids. With V trimmed by 4 bases and J by 3 bases, 6 bases remained unmatched. The CDR3 nucleotides are TGTGCCAGCAGTTTCGTGGGACTAGCGGGGAGCAAAAACATTCAGTACTTC. Residues: CASSFVGLAGSKNIQYF.

Of note for this clone: The sample holds other DNA sequences that translate to the same CDR3. The CDR3 here is CASSFGTVNTEAFF. The CDR3 DNA is TGTGCCAGCAGTTTCGGGACAGTGAACACTGAAGCTTTCTTT. V is TRBV27 and J is TRBJ1-1; 7 positions match TRBD1. The junction had 1 base not matched to a gene; V was cut back by 3 bases and J by 0 bases. The V gene's germline CDR1 is MNHEY and CDR2 SMNVEV (reference sequence). The CDR3 spans 14 residues.

This chain uses TRBV18 with TRBJ2-5, with 9 bases fitting TRBD1. Trimming at V came to 4 bases and at J to 4 bases, leaving 1 base not matched to a gene. The CDR3 spans 13 residues. The germline V gene encodes CDR1 KGHSH and CDR2 LQKENI. This CDR3 reads CASSLGQGETQYF. The CDR3 nucleotides read TGTGCCAGCTCACTGGGACAGGGAGAGACCCAGTACTTC. Supplemented by reference TRBV18 and TRBJ2-5, the full variable domain reads NAGVMQNPRHLVRRRGQEARLRCSPMKGHSHVYWYRQLPEEGLKFMVYLQKENIIDESGMPKERFSAEFPKEGPSILRIQQVVRGDSAAYFCASSLGQGETQYFGPGTRLLVL.

This rearrangement joins TRBV25-1 to TRBJ2-3; D is perhaps TRBD1 or TRBD2 (5 bases each). Trimming left V 2 bases short and J 0 bases short, with 18 bases between. The CDR3 totals 18 residues. Germline V lookup: CDR1 MGHDK, CDR2 SYGVNS. The CDR3 is CASSEESVGTASTDTQYF. As DNA, the CDR3 is TGTGCCAGCAGTGAAGAGAGTGTTGGGACGGCAAGCACAGATACGCAGTATTTT. Supplemented by reference TRBV25-1 and TRBJ2-3, the full variable domain reads EADIYQTPRYLVIGTGKKITLECSQTMGHDKMYWYQQDPGMELHLIHYSYGVNSTEKGDLSSESTVSRIRTEHFPLTLESARPSHTSQYLCASSEESVGTASTDTQYFGPGTRLTVL.

The rearrangement joins TRBV2 to TRBJ2-5; the match to TRBD1 covers 7 bases. Germline CDR1 SNHLY, CDR2 FYNNEI. V trimming: 0 bases; J trimming: 4 bases; junction bases outside the gene matches: 5. The CDR3 totals 15 residues. Written as DNA, the CDR3 is TGTGCCAGCAGTGAAGCGCTTGCAGGGGGAGAGACCCAGTACTTC. Amino acid sequence: CASSEALAGGETQYF.

This clone was detected only once. V usage is TRBV18 and J usage is TRBJ2-7; perhaps TRBD1 as D (5 bases). Trimming took 2 bases from V and 2 from J, leaving 7 bases between them. The V gene's germline CDR1 is KGHSH and CDR2 LQKENI. The CDR3 length is 13 residues. The CDR3 protein is CASSPDSTYEQYF. The CDR3 DNA is TGTGCCAGCTCACCAGACAGTACCTACGAGCAGTACTTC.

The CDR3: CASHYPSGNTIYF. As DNA, the CDR3 is TGTGCCAGCCATTATCCCTCTGGAAACACCATATATTTT. The rearrangement links TRBV5-5 to TRBJ1-3, with D unresolved. Germline V CDR1 and CDR2: SGHKS, YYEKEE (reference sequence). V lost 7 bases and J lost 0, with 8 bases in between. The CDR3 is made up of 13 amino acids.

This chain connects TRBV28 to TRBJ2-7; perhaps TRBD1 as D (5 bases). V shed 1 base and J shed 2 bases, with 9 bases lying between them. CDR3 length: 14 residues. The germline V gene encodes CDR1 MDHEN and CDR2 SYDVKM. The CDR3 DNA is TGTGCCAGCAGTTTATCTGCAGGGCCCTACGAGCAGTACTTC. It codes for CASSLSAGPYEQYF.

This sequence joins TRBV28 and TRBJ1-6; no firm D call. The germline V gene has CDR1 MDHEN and CDR2 SYDVKM. Trimming removed 5 bases from V and 7 bases from J, with 12 bases in between. This CDR3 is built from 14 residues. The CDR3 reads CASSPRHTNSPLHF. CDR3 DNA sequence: TGTGCCAGCAGTCCGCGGCATACAAATTCACCCCTCCACTTT.

The chain recombines TRBV3-1 (or the pseudogene TRBV3-2) with TRBJ1-2; TRBD1 agrees at 7 bases. Trimming cost V 1 base and J 6 bases; bases outside gene matches: 5. The germline gives CDR1 LGHDT, CDR2 YNNKEL (reference sequence). This CDR3 is built from 14 residues. CDR3 region: CASSQGNRGNGYTF. The CDR3 region has the DNA TGTGCCAGCAGCCAAGGCAACAGGGGTAATGGCTACACCTTC.

V and J are TRBV19 and TRBJ1-2; D gene ambiguous. Germline V gene data show CDR1 as LNHDA and CDR2 as SQIVND (reference sequence). Trimming took 5 bases from V and 8 from J, leaving 18 bases between them. The CDR3 contains 14 residues. The CDR3 loop reads CASSQGSSKRGYTF. The CDR3, as DNA: TGTGCCAGTAGTCAAGGTTCTTCGAAGCGGGGCTACACCTTC.

V is TRBV28 and J is TRBJ2-3; D may be TRBD2 (5 bases). Trimming removed 8 bases at V and 0 bases at J, with 12 bases between. The germline gives CDR1 MDHEN, CDR2 SYDVKM. This CDR3 has 14 amino acids. The CDR3 is CASGTGMSTDTQYF. For the CDR3, the DNA is TGTGCCAGCGGTACGGGGATGAGCACAGATACGCAGTATTTT.

CDR3 DNA sequence: TGTGCCACCAGCAGAGATCAGCTCTCCTACGAGCAGTACGTC. Translation: CATSRDQLSYEQYV. The rearrangement links TRBV15 to TRBJ2-7; D not resolved. The CDR3 has 14 amino acids. Germline CDR1 is LNHNV and CDR2 is YYDKDF (reference sequence). V lost 0 bases, J lost 0 bases, and 6 bases lay in between.

The genes are TRBV7-2 and TRBJ2-5, with D perhaps TRBD2 (7 bases). The CDR3 covers 15 residues. CDR1 is SGHTA and CDR2 is FQGNSA in the germline V gene. V dropped 5 bases and J dropped 7 bases, with 20 bases sitting between them. As DNA, the CDR3 is TGTGCCAGCAGCCTTGGGGGGGCCAGTTCTTGGACCCAGTACTTC. This translates into CASSLGGASSWTQYF.